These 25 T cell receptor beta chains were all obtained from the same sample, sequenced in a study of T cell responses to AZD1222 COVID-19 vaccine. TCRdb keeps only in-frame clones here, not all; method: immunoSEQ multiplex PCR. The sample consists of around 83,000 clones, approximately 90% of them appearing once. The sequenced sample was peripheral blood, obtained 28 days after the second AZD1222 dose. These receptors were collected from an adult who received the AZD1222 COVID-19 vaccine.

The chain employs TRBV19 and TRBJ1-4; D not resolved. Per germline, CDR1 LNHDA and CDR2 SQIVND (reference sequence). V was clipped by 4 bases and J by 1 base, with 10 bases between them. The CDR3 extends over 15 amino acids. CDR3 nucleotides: TGTGCCAGTAGTACTCTAACGTTAACTAATGAAAAACTGTTTTTT. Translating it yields CASSTLTLTNEKLFF.

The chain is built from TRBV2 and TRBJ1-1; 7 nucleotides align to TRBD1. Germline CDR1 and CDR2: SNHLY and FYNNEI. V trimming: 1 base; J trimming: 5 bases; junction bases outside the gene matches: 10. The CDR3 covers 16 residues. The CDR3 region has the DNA TGTGCCAGCAGTGAAGGAGGGGGCCGGATACGGACTGAAGCTTTCTTT. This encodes CASSEGGGRIRTEAFF.

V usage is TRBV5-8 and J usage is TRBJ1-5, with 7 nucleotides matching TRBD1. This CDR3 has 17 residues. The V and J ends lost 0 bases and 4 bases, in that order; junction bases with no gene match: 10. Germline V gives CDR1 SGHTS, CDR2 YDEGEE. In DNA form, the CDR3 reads TGTGCCAGCAGCTTGGGGATTGGGGGGACAGCAAATCAGCCCCAGCATTTT. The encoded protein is CASSLGIGGTANQPQHF.

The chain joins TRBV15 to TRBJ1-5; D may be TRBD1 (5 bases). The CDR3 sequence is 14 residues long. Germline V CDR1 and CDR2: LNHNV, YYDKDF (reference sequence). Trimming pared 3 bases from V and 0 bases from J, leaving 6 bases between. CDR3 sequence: CATSRGPSNQPQHF. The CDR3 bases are TGTGCCACCAGCAGGGGGCCTAGCAATCAGCCCCAGCATTTT.

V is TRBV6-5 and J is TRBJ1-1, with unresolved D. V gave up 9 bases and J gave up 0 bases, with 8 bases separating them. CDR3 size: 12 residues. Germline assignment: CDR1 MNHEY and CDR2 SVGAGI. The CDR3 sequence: CASRGMNTEAFF. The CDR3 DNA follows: TGTGCCAGTCGGGGAATGAACACTGAAGCTTTCTTT.

The DNA for the CDR3 is TGTGCCAGCAGTGAACAGGACAGTTATCAGCCCCAGCATTTT. Translating gives CASSEQDSYQPQHF. V and J are TRBV6-1 and TRBJ1-5; perhaps TRBD1 as D (6 bases). Germline V gene lookup returns CDR1 MNHNS and CDR2 SASEGT. V lost 2 bases to trimming and J lost 5 bases, with 10 bases between them. This CDR3 spans 14 amino acids.

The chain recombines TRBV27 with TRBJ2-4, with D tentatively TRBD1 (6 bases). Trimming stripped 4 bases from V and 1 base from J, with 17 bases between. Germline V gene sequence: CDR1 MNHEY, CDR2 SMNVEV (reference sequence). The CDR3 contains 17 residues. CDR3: CASSSWAGAVAKNIQYF. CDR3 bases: TGTGCCAGCAGTTCCTGGGCAGGGGCGGTGGCCAAAAACATTCAGTACTTC.

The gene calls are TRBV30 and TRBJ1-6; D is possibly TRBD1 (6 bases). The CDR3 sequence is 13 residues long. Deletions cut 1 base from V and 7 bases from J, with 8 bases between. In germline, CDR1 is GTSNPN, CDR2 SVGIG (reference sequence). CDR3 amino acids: CAWSDRENSPLHF. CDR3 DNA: TGTGCCTGGAGTGACAGGGAGAATTCACCCCTCCACTTT.

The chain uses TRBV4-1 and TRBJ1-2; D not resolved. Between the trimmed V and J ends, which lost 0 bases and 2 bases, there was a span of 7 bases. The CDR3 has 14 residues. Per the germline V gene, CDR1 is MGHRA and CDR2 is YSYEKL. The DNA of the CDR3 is TGCGCCAGCAGCCAAGATACGGGGAACTATGGCTACACCTTC. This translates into CASSQDTGNYGYTF.

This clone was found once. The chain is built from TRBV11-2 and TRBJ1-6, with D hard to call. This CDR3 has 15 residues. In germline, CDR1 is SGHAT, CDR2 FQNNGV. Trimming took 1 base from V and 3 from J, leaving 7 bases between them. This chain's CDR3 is CASSLAGGYNSPLHF. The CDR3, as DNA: TGTGCCAGCAGCTTAGCAGGAGGCTATAATTCACCCCTCCACTTT.

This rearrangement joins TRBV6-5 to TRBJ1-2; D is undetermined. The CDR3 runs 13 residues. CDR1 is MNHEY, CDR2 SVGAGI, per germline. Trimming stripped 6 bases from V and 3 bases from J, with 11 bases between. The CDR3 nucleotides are TGTGCCAGCAGGGTAACTAGAGACTATGGCTACACCTTC. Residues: CASRVTRDYGYTF.

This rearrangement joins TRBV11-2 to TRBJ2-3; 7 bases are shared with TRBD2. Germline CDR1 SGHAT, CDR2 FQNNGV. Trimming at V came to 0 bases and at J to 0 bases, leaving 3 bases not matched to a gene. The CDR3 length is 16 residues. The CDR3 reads CASSLDGRGSTDTQYF. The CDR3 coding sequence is TGTGCCAGCAGCTTAGATGGGCGGGGGAGCACAGATACGCAGTATTTT.

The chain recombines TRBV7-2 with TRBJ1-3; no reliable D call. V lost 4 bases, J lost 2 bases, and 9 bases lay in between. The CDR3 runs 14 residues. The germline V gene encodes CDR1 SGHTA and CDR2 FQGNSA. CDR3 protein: CASSSTLTGNTIYF. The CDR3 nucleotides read TGTGCCAGCAGCTCAACACTTACTGGAAACACCATATATTTT.

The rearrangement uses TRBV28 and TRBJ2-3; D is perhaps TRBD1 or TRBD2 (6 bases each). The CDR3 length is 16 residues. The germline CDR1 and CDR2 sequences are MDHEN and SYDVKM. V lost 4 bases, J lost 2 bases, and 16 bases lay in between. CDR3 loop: CASSSLRGVYTDTQYF. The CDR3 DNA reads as TGTGCCAGCAGTTCCTTAAGGGGGGTCTACACAGATACGCAGTATTTT.

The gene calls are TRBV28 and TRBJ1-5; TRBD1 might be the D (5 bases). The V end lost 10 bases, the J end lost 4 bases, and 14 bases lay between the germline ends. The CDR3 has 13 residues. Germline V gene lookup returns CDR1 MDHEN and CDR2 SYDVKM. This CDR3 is CATEGYGNQPQHF. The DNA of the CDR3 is TGTGCCACCGAGGGGTATGGGAATCAGCCCCAGCATTTT.

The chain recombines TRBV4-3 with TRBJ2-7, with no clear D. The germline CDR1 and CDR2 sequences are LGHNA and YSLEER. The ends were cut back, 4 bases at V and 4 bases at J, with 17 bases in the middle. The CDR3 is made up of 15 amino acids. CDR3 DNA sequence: TGCGCCAGCAGCCTCCTCCCGGGTGTGGGTTACGAGCAGTACTTC. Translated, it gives CASSLLPGVGYEQYF.

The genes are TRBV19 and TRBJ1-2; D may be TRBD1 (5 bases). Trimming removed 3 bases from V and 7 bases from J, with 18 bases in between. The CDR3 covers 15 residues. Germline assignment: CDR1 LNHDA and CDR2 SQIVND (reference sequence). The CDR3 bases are TGTGCCAGTAGTATCCCCGGGACCCCCTGGATTGGCTACACCTTC. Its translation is CASSIPGTPWIGYTF.

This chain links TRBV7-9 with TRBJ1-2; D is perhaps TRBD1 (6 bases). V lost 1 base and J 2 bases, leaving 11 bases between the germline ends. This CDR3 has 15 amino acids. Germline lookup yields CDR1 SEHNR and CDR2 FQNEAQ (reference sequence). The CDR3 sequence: CASSLVMQGNYGYTF. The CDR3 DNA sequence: TGTGCCAGCAGCTTAGTCATGCAGGGGAACTATGGCTACACCTTC.

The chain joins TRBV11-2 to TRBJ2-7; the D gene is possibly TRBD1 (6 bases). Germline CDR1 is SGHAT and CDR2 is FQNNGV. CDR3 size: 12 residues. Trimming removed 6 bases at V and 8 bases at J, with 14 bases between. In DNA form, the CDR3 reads TGTGCCAGCAGGTCTGGACAGCTAAAGCAGTACTTC. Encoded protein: CASRSGQLKQYF.

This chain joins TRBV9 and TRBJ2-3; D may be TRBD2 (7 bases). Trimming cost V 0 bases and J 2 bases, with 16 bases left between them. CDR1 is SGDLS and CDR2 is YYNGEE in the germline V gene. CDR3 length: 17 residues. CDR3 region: CASSVGRGGDTTDTQYF. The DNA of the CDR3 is TGTGCCAGCAGCGTAGGGCGAGGGGGGGATACCACAGATACGCAGTATTTT.

The DNA of the CDR3 is TGTGCCACCAGCACCCAGGGGCGGGGCCATAATGAAAAACTGTTTTTT. It codes for CATSTQGRGHNEKLFF. V and J are TRBV15 and TRBJ1-4, with TRBD1 as a possible D gene (6 bases). Trimming left V 4 bases short and J 4 bases short, with 16 bases between. Germline assignment: CDR1 LNHNV and CDR2 YYDKDF (reference sequence). The CDR3 length is 16 residues. Full variable domain (outside the CDR3, taken from reference TRBV15 and TRBJ1-4): DAMVIQNPRYQVTQFGKPVTLSCSQTLNHNVMYWYQQKSSQAPKLLFHYYDKDFNNEADTPDNFQSRRPNTSFCFLDIRSPGLGDTAMYLCATSTQGRGHNEKLFFGSGTQLSVL.

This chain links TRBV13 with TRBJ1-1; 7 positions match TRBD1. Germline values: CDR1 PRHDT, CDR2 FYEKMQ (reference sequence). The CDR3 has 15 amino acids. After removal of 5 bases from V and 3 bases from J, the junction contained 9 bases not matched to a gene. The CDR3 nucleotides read TGTGCCAGCAGCCGAAACAGGGGCTCGGACACTGAAGCTTTCTTT. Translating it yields CASSRNRGSDTEAFF.

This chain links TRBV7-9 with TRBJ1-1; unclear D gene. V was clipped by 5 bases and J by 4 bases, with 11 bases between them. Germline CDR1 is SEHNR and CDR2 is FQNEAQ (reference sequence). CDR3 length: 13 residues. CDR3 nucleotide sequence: TGTGCCAGCAGCCTAGGAGGAGCCACTGAAGCTTTCTTT. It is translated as CASSLGGATEAFF.

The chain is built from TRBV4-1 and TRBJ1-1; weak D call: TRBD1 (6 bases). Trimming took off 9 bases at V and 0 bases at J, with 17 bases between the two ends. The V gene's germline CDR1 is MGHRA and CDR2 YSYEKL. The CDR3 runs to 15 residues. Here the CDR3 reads CASLAGTTMNTEAFF. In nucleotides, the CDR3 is TGCGCCAGTCTAGCTGGGACAACCATGAACACTGAAGCTTTCTTT.

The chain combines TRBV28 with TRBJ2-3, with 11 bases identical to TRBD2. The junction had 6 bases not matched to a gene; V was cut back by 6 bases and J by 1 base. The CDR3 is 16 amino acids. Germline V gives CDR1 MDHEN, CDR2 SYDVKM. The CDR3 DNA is TGTGCCAGCAGCCCCTCACTAGCGGGGGGCACAGATACGCAGTATTTT. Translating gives CASSPSLAGGTDTQYF.